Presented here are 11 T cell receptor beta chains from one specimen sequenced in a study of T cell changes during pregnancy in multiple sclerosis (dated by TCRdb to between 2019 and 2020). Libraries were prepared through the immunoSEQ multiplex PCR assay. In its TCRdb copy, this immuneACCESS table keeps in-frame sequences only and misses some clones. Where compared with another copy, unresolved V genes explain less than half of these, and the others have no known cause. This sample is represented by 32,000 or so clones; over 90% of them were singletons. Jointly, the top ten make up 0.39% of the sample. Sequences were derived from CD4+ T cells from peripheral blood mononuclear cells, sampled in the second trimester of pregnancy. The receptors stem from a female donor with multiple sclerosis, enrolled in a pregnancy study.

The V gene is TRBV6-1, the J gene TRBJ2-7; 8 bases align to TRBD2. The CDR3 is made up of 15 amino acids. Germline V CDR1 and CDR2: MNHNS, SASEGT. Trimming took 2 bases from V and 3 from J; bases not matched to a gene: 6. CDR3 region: CASSESRGAVYEQYF. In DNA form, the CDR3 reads TGTGCCAGCAGTGAATCGCGGGGGGCGGTCTACGAGCAGTACTTC.

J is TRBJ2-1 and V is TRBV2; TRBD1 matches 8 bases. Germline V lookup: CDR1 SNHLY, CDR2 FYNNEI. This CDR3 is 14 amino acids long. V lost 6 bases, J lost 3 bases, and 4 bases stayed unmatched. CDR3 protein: CASRDREDYNEQFF. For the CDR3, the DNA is TGTGCCAGCAGGGACAGGGAGGACTACAATGAGCAGTTCTTC.

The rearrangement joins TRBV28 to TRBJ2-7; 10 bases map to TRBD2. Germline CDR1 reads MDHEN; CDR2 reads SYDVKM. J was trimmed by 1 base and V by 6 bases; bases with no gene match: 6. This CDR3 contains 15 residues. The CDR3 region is CASSSSGSLSYEQYF. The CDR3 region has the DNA TGTGCCAGCAGCTCTAGCGGGAGCCTTTCCTACGAGCAGTACTTC. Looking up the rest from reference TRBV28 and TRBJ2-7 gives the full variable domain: DVKVTQSSRYLVKRTGEKVFLECVQDMDHENMFWYRQDPGLGLRLIYFSYDVKMKEKGDIPEGYSVSREKKERFSLILESASTNQTSMYLCASSSSGSLSYEQYFGPGTRLTVT.

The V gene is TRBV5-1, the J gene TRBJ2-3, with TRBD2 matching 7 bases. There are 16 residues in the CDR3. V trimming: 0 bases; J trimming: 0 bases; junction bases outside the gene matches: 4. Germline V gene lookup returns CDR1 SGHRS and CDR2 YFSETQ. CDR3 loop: CASSLGSSGSTDTQYF. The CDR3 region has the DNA TGCGCCAGCAGCTTGGGATCTAGCGGCAGCACAGATACGCAGTATTTT.

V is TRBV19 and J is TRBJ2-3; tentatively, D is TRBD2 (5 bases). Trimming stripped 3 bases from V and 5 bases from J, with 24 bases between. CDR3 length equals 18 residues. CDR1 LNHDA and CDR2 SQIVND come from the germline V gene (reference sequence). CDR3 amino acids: CASSIAEVGFYTGDTQYF. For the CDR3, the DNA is TGTGCCAGTAGTATTGCGGAGGTAGGATTTTACACGGGAGATACGCAGTATTTT.

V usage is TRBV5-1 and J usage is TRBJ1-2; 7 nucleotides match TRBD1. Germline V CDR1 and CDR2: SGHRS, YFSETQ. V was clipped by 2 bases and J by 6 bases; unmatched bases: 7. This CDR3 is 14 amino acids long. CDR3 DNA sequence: TGCGCCAGCAGCTTATCCGGGACAGCAGATGGCTACACCTTC. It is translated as CASSLSGTADGYTF.

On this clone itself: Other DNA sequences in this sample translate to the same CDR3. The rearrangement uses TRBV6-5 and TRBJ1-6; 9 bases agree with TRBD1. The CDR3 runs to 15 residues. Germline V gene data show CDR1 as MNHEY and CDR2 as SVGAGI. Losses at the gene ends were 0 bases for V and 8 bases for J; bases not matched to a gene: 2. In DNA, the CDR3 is TGTGCCAGCAGTTACTCCCGGACAGGGGATTCACCCCTCCACTTT. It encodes CASSYSRTGDSPLHF.

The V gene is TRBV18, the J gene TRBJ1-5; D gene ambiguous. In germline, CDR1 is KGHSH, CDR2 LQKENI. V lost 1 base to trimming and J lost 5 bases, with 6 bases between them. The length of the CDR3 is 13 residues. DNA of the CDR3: TGTGCCAGCTCACCACAGCCCGATCAGCCCCAGCATTTT. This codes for CASSPQPDQPQHF.

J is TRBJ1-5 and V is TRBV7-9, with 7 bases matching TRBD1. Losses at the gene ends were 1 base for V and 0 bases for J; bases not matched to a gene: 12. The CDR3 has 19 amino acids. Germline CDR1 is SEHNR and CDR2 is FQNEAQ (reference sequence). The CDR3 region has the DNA TGTGCCAGCAGCTTAGGGGCAGCGACCGGGACAGATAGCAATCAGCCCCAGCATTTT. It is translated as CASSLGAATGTDSNQPQHF.

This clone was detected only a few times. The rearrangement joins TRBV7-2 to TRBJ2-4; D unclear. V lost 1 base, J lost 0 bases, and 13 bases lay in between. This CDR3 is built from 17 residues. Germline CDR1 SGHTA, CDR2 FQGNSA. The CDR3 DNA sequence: TGTGCCAGCAGCTTAGGAGTGTCGGTACTAGCCAAAAACATTCAGTACTTC. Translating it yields CASSLGVSVLAKNIQYF. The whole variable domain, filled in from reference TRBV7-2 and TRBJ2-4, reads GAGVSQSPSNKVTEKGKDVELRCDPISGHTALYWYRQSLGQGLEFLIYFQGNSAPDKSGLPSDRFSAERTGGSVSTLTIQRTQQEDSAVYLCASSLGVSVLAKNIQYFGAGTRLSVL.

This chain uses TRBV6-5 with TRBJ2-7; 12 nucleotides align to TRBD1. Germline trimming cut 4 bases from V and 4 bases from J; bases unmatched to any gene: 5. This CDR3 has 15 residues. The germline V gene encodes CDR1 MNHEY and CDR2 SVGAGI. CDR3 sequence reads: CASSLGTGGFYEQYF. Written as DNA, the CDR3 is TGTGCCAGCAGTTTAGGGACAGGGGGCTTTTACGAGCAGTACTTC.